This TCR beta chain was identified during a study of T cells in Graves' hyperthyroidism and ophthalmopathy. Overall study results and limits: In the blood, most expanded thyroid clonotypes above 0.001 appeared as well.

Worth noting for this clonotype: As yet, its antigen is unknown.

Regions amplified from RNA transcripts were the TCR beta CDR3 regions. HTBI primers were the set used in a first-round RT-PCR of the TCR CDR3. From the multiplex PCR reads, TCRdb called clonotypes with MiXCR, one entry per CDR3 protein. The sample has about 610,000 distinct CDR3 sequences, about 45% seen once. The TCR was taken from a woman aged 18-29 years with Graves' hyperthyroidism. The sequencing input was peripheral blood or thyroid tissue (not recorded which).

This CDR3 is CASSLELAGGGQETQYF. CDR3 DNA sequence: TGTGCCAGCAGCCTTGAACTAGCGGGGGGCGGACAAGAGACCCAGTACTTC. The chain joins TRBV9 to TRBJ2-5, with 12 bases identical to TRBD2. V gave up 4 bases and J gave up 2 bases; unmatched junction bases: 9. Looked up from germline, CDR1 is SGDLS and CDR2 is YYNGEE. The CDR3 sequence is 17 residues long.